This TCR beta chain was captured in a study of cytomegalovirus exposure and HLA in healthy donors. V was cut by 4 bases and J by 2 bases, with 10 bases left in between. CDR1 and CDR2 from the germline V gene are SGHRS and YFSETQ. This CDR3 is 14 amino acids long. This PCR relied on a set of 60 Vbeta primers and 13 Jbeta primers. TCRdb keeps only in-frame clones here, not all; method: immunoSEQ multiplex PCR. The profile shows roughly 60,000 clones, roughly 80% of them singletons. The sequence derives from a woman aged 40 to 50 in good health and CMV-seropositive. The specimen sequenced was PBMCs. The genes are TRBV5-1 and TRBJ1-5; D not certain. CDR3 protein: CASSQTAGNQPQHF. The CDR3 region has the DNA TGCGCCAGCAGCCAAACAGCGGGCAATCAGCCCCAGCATTTT.